The entry that follows covers one T cell receptor (beta chain) sequence. This CDR3 region has 13 residues. Trimming left V 7 bases short and J 4 bases short, with 10 bases between. Germline V lookup: CDR1 MGHDK, CDR2 SYGVNS. PCR primers comprised 60 Vbeta and 13 Jbeta primers. Here immunoSEQ multiplex PCR was the method, and the copy in TCRdb shows in-frame clones only, minus some. The specimen's table records around 75,000 clones. The sample belongs to a study of cytomegalovirus exposure and HLA in healthy donors. The chain has TRBV25-1 and TRBJ2-2; D is unresolved. The TCR originated in a man aged 50 to 60 in good health and CMV-seropositive. The sample consisted of PBMCs. The CDR3 loop reads CASTVAVTGELFF. The CDR3 DNA follows: TGTGCCAGCACAGTAGCTGTCACCGGGGAGCTGTTTTTT.